This T cell receptor beta chain was documented in a study of OX40 agonist ivuxolimab in advanced cancers. As for the study in general: Anti-PD-1, anti-PD-L1 or anti-CTLA-4 therapy given earlier was allowed, and approximately 40% had some.

Turning to this clone: The antigen is undetermined.

Clones were sequenced by immunoSEQ multiplex PCR, and TCRdb holds only the in-frame ones, with some missing. The repertoire includes approximately 100,000 clones, around 90% of them detected once, and less than 1% sits in the top ten. Regarding the study as a whole: Both CD4+ and CD8+ T cell populations in blood had undergone clonal expansion by week 6 at 0.1 to 3.0 mg/kg.

Germline-derived CDR1 and CDR2 are KGHSH and LQKENI. This CDR3 contains 12 residues. Trimming took off 2 bases at V and 9 bases at J, with 8 bases between the two ends. The rearrangement uses TRBV18 and TRBJ2-1; the D is unclear. The sequencing used CD4+ or CD8+ T cells sorted from blood, collected in a trial of the OX40 agonist ivuxolimab. The source of this sequence is an adult with an advanced solid tumor such as melanoma, head and neck, liver or kidney cancer. In DNA, the CDR3 is TGTGCCAGCTCACCATATGGCGGTGAGCAGTTCTTC. This sequence encodes CASSPYGGEQFF.